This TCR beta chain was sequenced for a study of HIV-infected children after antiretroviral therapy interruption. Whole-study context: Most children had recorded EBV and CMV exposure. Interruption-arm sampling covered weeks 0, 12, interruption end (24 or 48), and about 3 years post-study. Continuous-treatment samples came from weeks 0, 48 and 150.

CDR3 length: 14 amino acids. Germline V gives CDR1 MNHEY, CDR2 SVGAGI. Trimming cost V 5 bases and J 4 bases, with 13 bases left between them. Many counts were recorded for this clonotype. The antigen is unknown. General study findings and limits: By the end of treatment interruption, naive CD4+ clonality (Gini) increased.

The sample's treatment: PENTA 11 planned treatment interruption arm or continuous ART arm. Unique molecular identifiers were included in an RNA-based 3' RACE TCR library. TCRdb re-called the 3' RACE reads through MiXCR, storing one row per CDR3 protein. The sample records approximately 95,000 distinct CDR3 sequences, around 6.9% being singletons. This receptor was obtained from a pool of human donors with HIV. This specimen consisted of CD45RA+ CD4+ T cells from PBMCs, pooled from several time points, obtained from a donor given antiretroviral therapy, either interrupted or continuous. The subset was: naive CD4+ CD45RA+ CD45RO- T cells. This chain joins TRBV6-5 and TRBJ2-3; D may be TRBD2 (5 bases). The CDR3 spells CASSDQTAADTQYF. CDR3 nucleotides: TGTGCCAGCAGTGATCAAACAGCGGCAGATACGCAGTATTTT.